These T cell receptor beta chains were read from a single sample in a study of CD8 T cells in Susac syndrome. A single record per CDR3 protein comes from TCRdb applying MiXCR to the immunoSEQ multiplex PCR reads. The table includes some 80,000 distinct CDR3 sequences, 94% detected once. Specimen: CD8+ T cells from PBMCs. These TCRs come from a human donor in good health. The CDR3 runs from the conserved cysteine through the conserved F or W. The order of the fields is V gene, CDR3 protein.

TRBV20-1 | CSAVGGDAVFTDTQYF
TRBV20-1 | CSASPFPRGEDDTGELFF
TRBV20-1 | CSARDRRSQYF
TRBV24-1 | CATSEQRGGTDTQYF
TRBV21-1 | CASSLLGGSPLHF
TRBV24-1 | CATSEPGLAYEQFF
TRBV20-1 | CSASGQGGSYEQYF
TRBV12-3/TRBV12-4 | CASSLGQGAANEQFF
TRBV6-4 | CASSALAGVDEQFF
TRBV13 | CASSPSGREQFF
TRBV6-1 | CASSRRDSGYNEQFF
TRBV20-1 | CSASLDRDQNTEAFF
TRBV13 | CASSQDRYSGNTIYF
TRBV5-1 | CASSLVGYFEEQFF
TRBV28 | CASGTGATEAFF
TRBV19 | CASSWALAGGNEQFF
TRBV19 | CASSPGTSAYNEQFF
TRBV9 | CASSVAGISYNEQFF
TRBV27 | CASSLQGLYGYTF
TRBV4-3 | CASSQDLGFQETQYF
TRBV12-3/TRBV12-4 | CASTDGREGGTDTQYF
TRBV11-2 | CASSYRTGVAYEQYF
TRBV5-1 | CASSLALFNEQFF
TRBV28 | CASSRTGETYEQYF
TRBV24-1 | CATSDLPGEETQYF
TRBV4-1 | CASSQDMQPNQPQHF
TRBV13 | CASSPAISSYNEQFF